What follows describes a single T cell receptor beta chain. Its antigen is unknown. V lost 2 bases, J lost 0 bases, and 9 bases lay in between. Per the germline V gene, CDR1 is SGHNT and CDR2 is YENEEA. This CDR3 has 15 residues. This specimen comes from a study of T cell repertoires in cytomegalovirus infection. Study information: Matching HLA type and CMV infection were both indicated by public TCR beta signatures.

TCRdb reprocessed the reads via MiXCR and lists one record per CDR3 protein. Altogether about 130,000 distinct CDR3 sequences are present, more than 20% being singletons, with the ten largest covering 30% to 35%. The specimen was PBMCs, sequenced either directly or after in vitro stimulation (not recorded which). The source of this sequence is a human donor in good health (CMV status not recorded). Some clones in this sample may be carry-over from other donors' samples. The genes are TRBV11-3 and TRBJ2-3; possibly TRBD1 for D (5 bases). The CDR3 DNA is TGTGCCAGCAGCTTAAGGGGCCTTAGCACAGATACGCAGTATTTT. Protein sequence: CASSLRGLSTDTQYF.